The 10 T cell receptor beta chains in this list originate from one sample, sequenced in a study of T-cell memory formation after mild COVID-19. TCRdb re-analysed the 5' RACE reads in MiXCR, keeping a single row per CDR3 protein. Of fewer than 350,000 distinct CDR3 sequences in the sample, roughly 8.2% were seen once. The specimen sequenced was PBMCs or a T cell subset sorted from them (not recorded which). Every receptor here comes from a young man who had mild COVID-19 (a few samples of this study predate the infection). Cell type and time point are not known.

This clonotype showed up just a few times. The V gene is TRBV20-1, the J gene TRBJ2-3; D unclear. CDR1 is DFQATT and CDR2 is SNEGSKA in the germline V gene (reference sequence). The length of the CDR3 is 13 residues. The V end was cut by 6 bases, the J end by 1 base, with 11 bases between. In nucleotides, the CDR3 is TGCAGTGCCACCTCCCCGCGCACAGATACGCAGTATTTT. Amino acids: CSATSPRTDTQYF.

There are a few counts of this clonotype. The chain combines TRBV18 with TRBJ2-3; 7 nucleotides line up with TRBD1. Germline V gives CDR1 KGHSH, CDR2 LQKENI. J was trimmed by 4 bases and V by 3 bases; bases with no gene match: 7. The CDR3 spans 15 residues. The CDR3 region has the DNA TGTGCCAGCTCACCTGGCAGGGGGAGCGCAGATACGCAGTATTTT. It encodes CASSPGRGSADTQYF.

The rearrangement joins TRBV30 to TRBJ1-2; TRBD1 agrees at 8 bases. V shed 5 bases, J shed 2 bases, and the junction held 4 bases outside the gene matches. From germline, CDR1 is GTSNPN and CDR2 SVGIG (reference sequence). The CDR3 has 13 amino acids. In nucleotides, the CDR3 is TGTGCCTGGGAAACAGGGGGAAACTATGGCTACACCTTC. Amino acid sequence: CAWETGGNYGYTF.

This clonotype showed up just a few times. The rearrangement uses TRBV19 and TRBJ2-5; D ambiguous. The CDR3 spans 13 residues. The V gene lost 3 bases and the J gene lost 4 bases, with 9 bases spanning the gap. Germline V gives CDR1 LNHDA, CDR2 SQIVND (reference sequence). CDR3 DNA sequence: TGTGCCAGTAGTATTGGATGGGCAGAGACCCAGTACTTC. This codes for CASSIGWAETQYF.

In this sample, this clonotype turned up a few times. The chain has TRBV9 and TRBJ2-2; the D is unclear. Germline CDR1 and CDR2: SGDLS and YYNGEE. This CDR3 contains 14 residues. V lost 2 bases and J 3 bases, leaving 8 bases between the germline ends. The CDR3 loop reads CASSVGVHTGELFF. In DNA, the CDR3 is TGTGCCAGCAGCGTTGGAGTACACACCGGGGAGCTGTTTTTT. Together with reference TRBV9 and TRBJ2-2, the CDR3 gives the full variable domain: DSGVTQTPKHLITATGQRVTLRCSPRSGDLSVYWYQQSLDQGLQFLIQYYNGEERAKGNILERFSAQQFPDLHSELNLSSLELGDSALYFCASSVGVHTGELFFGEGSRLTVL.

V usage is TRBV7-3 and J usage is TRBJ2-3; D is unclear. Germline loops: CDR1 SGHTA, CDR2 FQGTGA. This CDR3 has 13 amino acids. V shed 2 bases and J shed 10 bases, with 13 bases lying between them. CDR3 loop: CASSLGELGAQYF. In DNA, the CDR3 is TGTGCCAGCAGCTTAGGCGAGCTTGGTGCGCAGTATTTT.

This chain uses TRBV5-1 with TRBJ1-4; 8 bases are a match to TRBD1. With 6 bases clipped from V and 5 bases from J, the junction kept 15 bases outside the gene matches. The CDR3 consists of 17 residues. The germline V gene encodes CDR1 SGHRS and CDR2 YFSETQ. CDR3 protein: CASTLGPHGTGNEKLFF. Here the CDR3 DNA reads TGCGCCAGCACCCTAGGCCCCCATGGGACAGGAAATGAAAAACTGTTTTTT.

The table lists this clonotype with a few counts. The chain employs TRBV7-2 and TRBJ2-4, with 7 bases identical to TRBD1. V shed 4 bases and J 15 bases; nucleotides not matched to a gene: 9. The CDR3 has 12 residues. CDR1 is SGHTA and CDR2 is FQGNSA in the germline V gene. CDR3 loop: CASSSRTGTAYF. For the CDR3, the DNA is TGTGCCAGCAGCTCCCGGACAGGAACCGCGTACTTC.

The rearrangement uses TRBV5-6 and TRBJ1-5; the D gene is possibly TRBD1 (5 bases). V lost 4 bases and J 2 bases, leaving 25 bases between the germline ends. Germline V gene data show CDR1 as SGHDT and CDR2 as YYEEEE. CDR3 length equals 19 residues. Here the CDR3 DNA reads TGTGCCAGCAGCCTCCGAGGGGCCGCGGTGGTTCTCGGCAATCAGCCCCAGCATTTT. Translated: CASSLRGAAVVLGNQPQHF. Combining the CDR3 with reference TRBV5-6 and TRBJ1-5 gives the whole variable domain DAGVTQSPTHLIKTRGQQVTLRCSPKSGHDTVSWYQQALGQGPQFIFQYYEEEERQRGNFPDRFSGHQFPNYSSELNVNALLLGDSALYLCASSLRGAAVVLGNQPQHFGDGTRLSIL.

This clonotype has only a few counts. The chain joins TRBV7-6 to TRBJ1-1; TRBD1 agrees at 7 bases. The ends lost 3 bases at V and 0 bases at J; junction bases unmatched: 4. There are 15 residues in the CDR3. Germline values: CDR1 SGHVS, CDR2 FNYEAQ. The CDR3 region is CASSFTGALNTEAFF. For the CDR3, the DNA is TGTGCCAGCAGCTTTACAGGGGCGTTGAACACTGAAGCTTTCTTT.